The 27 T cell receptor beta chains below were found in one sample sequenced in a study of cytomegalovirus exposure and HLA in healthy donors. TCRdb keeps only in-frame clones here, not all; method: immunoSEQ multiplex PCR. The profile covers over 200,000 clones, with over 65% appearing a single time and 4.5% to 7% taken by the ten largest. Sample: PBMCs. These TCRs come from a woman aged 18-29 years in good health and CMV-seronegative.

The chain is built from TRBV5-1 and TRBJ2-5, with D unclear. The CDR3 sequence is 12 residues long. The germline gives CDR1 SGHRS, CDR2 YFSETQ. Trimming removed 0 bases at V and 7 bases at J, with 7 bases between. The CDR3 sequence: CASSLGSGTQYF. The CDR3 DNA sequence: TGCGCCAGCAGCTTGGGGTCGGGGACCCAGTACTTC.

The chain recombines TRBV6-1 with TRBJ1-2, with D unresolved. Trimming cost V 1 base and J 2 bases, with 17 bases left between them. Germline CDR1 MNHNS, CDR2 SASEGT. The CDR3 has 17 residues. As DNA, the CDR3 is TGTGCCAGCAGTGAAGGGGCTAATGTGGAACCCAACTATGGCTACACCTTC. This sequence encodes CASSEGANVEPNYGYTF.

V and J are TRBV11-2 and TRBJ2-7; D not resolved. Trimming cost V 3 bases and J 2 bases, with 20 bases left between them. CDR3 size: 17 residues. Germline V gene sequence: CDR1 SGHAT, CDR2 FQNNGV. The CDR3 nucleotides are TGTGCCAGCAGCTTCCCCTCGGCTACCTACCGAGCCTACGAGCAGTACTTC. Protein product: CASSFPSATYRAYEQYF.

This rearrangement joins TRBV5-1 to TRBJ2-7; D ambiguous. The V gene's germline CDR1 is SGHRS and CDR2 YFSETQ. Trimming took off 1 base at V and 1 base at J, with 9 bases between the two ends. CDR3 size: 14 residues. CDR3 region: CASSLFAESYEQYF. CDR3 sequence (DNA): TGCGCCAGCAGCTTGTTTGCAGAGTCCTACGAGCAGTACTTC.

The chain links TRBV4-1 to TRBJ1-6; D gene uncertain. Germline CDR1 is MGHRA and CDR2 is YSYEKL. CDR3 length: 14 residues. Trimming pared 2 bases from V and 6 bases from J, leaving 8 bases between. CDR3 coding DNA: TGCGCCAGCAGCCAAATCGGCTCTAATTCACCCCTCCACTTT. Translated: CASSQIGSNSPLHF.

The chain joins TRBV13 to TRBJ1-1; D unresolved. Trimming stripped 5 bases from V and 0 bases from J, with 10 bases between. The CDR3 extends over 14 amino acids. The germline V gene encodes CDR1 PRHDT and CDR2 FYEKMQ (reference sequence). The CDR3 protein is CASSGRDMNTEAFF. In DNA, the CDR3 is TGTGCCAGCAGCGGAAGGGATATGAACACTGAAGCTTTCTTT.

This clone appeared a single time. The chain has TRBV2 and TRBJ1-6; D unresolved. Germline CDR1 and CDR2: SNHLY and FYNNEI. Trimming removed 3 bases from V and 3 bases from J, with 9 bases in between. The CDR3 is 15 amino acids. In DNA form, the CDR3 reads TGTGCCAGCAGTGATGAGGGCGGCTATAATTCACCCCTCCACTTT. This encodes CASSDEGGYNSPLHF.

The V and J genes are TRBV2 and TRBJ1-5; D is unresolved. Germline loops: CDR1 SNHLY, CDR2 FYNNEI. The CDR3 contains 14 residues. The V end was cut by 2 bases, the J end by 5 bases, with 10 bases between. CDR3 bases: TGTGCCAGCAGTGAAATAGTAGGGTATCAGCCCCAGCATTTT. It is translated as CASSEIVGYQPQHF. Complete variable domain (other parts from reference TRBV2 and TRBJ1-5): EPEVTQTPSHQVTQMGQEVILRCVPISNHLYFYWYRQILGQKVEFLVSFYNNEISEKSEIFDDQFSVERPDGSNFTLKIRSTKLEDSAMYFCASSEIVGYQPQHFGDGTRLSIL.

The chain joins TRBV6-5 to TRBJ1-6, with 7 bases identical to TRBD1. CDR1 is MNHEY, CDR2 SVGAGI, per germline. The V gene end was trimmed by 11 bases and the J gene end by 10 bases; junction bases not matched to a gene: 11. This CDR3 spans 13 amino acids. CDR3 DNA sequence: TGTGCCTGCTCCAGGGACAGTCGATCACCCCTCCACTTT. Translating it yields CACSRDSRSPLHF.

The chain joins TRBV27 to TRBJ2-5, with 7 bases identical to TRBD1. The CDR3 sequence is 14 residues long. Trimming removed 5 bases from V and 5 bases from J; junction bases left unmatched: 8. Germline lookup yields CDR1 MNHEY and CDR2 SMNVEV (reference sequence). The CDR3 DNA sequence: TGTGCCAGCAGTACCCGACAGGGACCGGAGACCCAGTACTTC. It translates to CASSTRQGPETQYF.

The rearrangement links TRBV28 to TRBJ2-7; 7 bases agree with TRBD1. V gave up 8 bases and J gave up 1 base; unmatched junction bases: 11. The length of the CDR3 is 15 residues. The germline CDR1 and CDR2 sequences are MDHEN and SYDVKM. CDR3 sequence reads: CASSDRVFLSYEQYF. CDR3 bases: TGTGCCAGCTCCGACAGGGTTTTCTTGTCCTACGAGCAGTACTTC.

This chain joins TRBV18 and TRBJ2-1; D gene uncertain. This CDR3 is 12 amino acids long. V gave up 2 bases and J gave up 9 bases, with 8 bases separating them. CDR1 and CDR2 (germline): KGHSH, LQKENI. CDR3 bases: TGTGCCAGCTCACCAATGGGGATTGAGCAGTTCTTC. Translating gives CASSPMGIEQFF.

V is TRBV5-1 and J is TRBJ1-4; D is undetermined. The V gene lost 0 bases and the J gene lost 0 bases, with 3 bases spanning the gap. Germline CDR1 reads SGHRS; CDR2 reads YFSETQ. CDR3 length equals 14 residues. CDR3 nucleotides: TGCGCCAGCAGCTTGGGAACAACTAATGAAAAACTGTTTTTT. It translates to CASSLGTTNEKLFF. Full variable domain (missing parts from reference TRBV5-1 and TRBJ1-4): KAGVTQTPRYLIKTRGQQVTLSCSPISGHRSVSWYQQTPGQGLQFLFEYFSETQRNKGNFPGRFSGRQFSNSRSEMNVSTLELGDSALYLCASSLGTTNEKLFFGSGTQLSVL.

This chain connects TRBV4-1 to TRBJ1-5, with 9 bases lining up with TRBD1. Germline V gene sequence: CDR1 MGHRA, CDR2 YSYEKL. This CDR3 spans 22 amino acids. V lost 2 bases, J lost 0 bases, and 20 bases stayed unmatched. CDR3 sequence (DNA): TGCGCCAGCAGCCAAAAAGGGACAGGGCGCATCCCGTTTCGAAATAGCAATCAGCCCCAGCATTTT. As protein: CASSQKGTGRIPFRNSNQPQHF.

The chain carries TRBV7-9 and TRBJ2-7; D gene ambiguous. The germline gives CDR1 SEHNR, CDR2 FQNEAQ (reference sequence). This CDR3 comprises 15 residues. Trimming stripped 5 bases from V and 2 bases from J, with 16 bases between. The CDR3 DNA reads as TGTGCCAGCAGCGAAGGGTTCGGTGATACCTACGAGCAGTACTTC. Translated, it gives CASSEGFGDTYEQYF.

The chain uses TRBV5-6 and TRBJ1-1; no definite D call. Trimming took 3 bases from V and 5 from J, leaving 17 bases between them. Germline CDR1 reads SGHDT; CDR2 reads YYEEEE. This CDR3 has 15 residues. CDR3 DNA sequence: TGTGCCAGCAGCTCCGGCCTCGGGCCGGTTACTGAAGCTTTCTTT. This codes for CASSSGLGPVTEAFF.

CDR3 residues: CASSDTGTSGSTDTQYF. CDR3 in DNA: TGTGCCAGCAGTGACACCGGGACTAGCGGGTCCACAGATACGCAGTATTTT. The chain joins TRBV6-1 to TRBJ2-3; 12 bases fit TRBD2. V was clipped by 3 bases and J by 2 bases; unmatched bases: 6. Germline values: CDR1 MNHNS, CDR2 SASEGT. The CDR3 loop spans 17 amino acids.

This chain links TRBV7-8 with TRBJ2-3; 8 bases map to TRBD1. This CDR3 spans 16 amino acids. With 4 bases clipped from V and 4 bases from J, the junction kept 10 bases outside the gene matches. Germline V gene data show CDR1 as SGHVS and CDR2 as FQNEAQ. CDR3 DNA: TGTGCCAGCAGCTACCGGACAGGGAAGATCCCAGATACGCAGTATTTT. Amino acids: CASSYRTGKIPDTQYF.

This clone was picked up one time. This rearrangement joins TRBV7-8 to TRBJ2-2; D might be TRBD2 (5 bases). The germline V gene encodes CDR1 SGHVS and CDR2 FQNEAQ. V was trimmed by 5 bases and J by 0 bases, leaving 13 bases between them. This CDR3 region has 16 residues. CDR3 amino acids: CASSRTAEANTGELFF. The CDR3 DNA is TGTGCCAGCAGCAGAACAGCGGAGGCGAACACCGGGGAGCTGTTTTTT. The full variable domain, its missing parts supplied by reference TRBV7-8 and TRBJ2-2, is GAGVSQSPRYKVAKRGQDVALRCDPISGHVSLFWYQQALGQGPEFLTYFQNEAQLDKSGLPSDRFFAERPEGSVSTLKIQRTQQEDSAVYLCASSRTAEANTGELFFGEGSRLTVL.

V is TRBV18 and J is TRBJ2-1, with 9 nucleotides matching TRBD1. Germline V lookup: CDR1 KGHSH, CDR2 LQKENI. The CDR3 length is 15 residues. V trimming: 4 bases; J trimming: 5 bases; junction bases outside the gene matches: 6. CDR3: CASSQRTGANNEQFF. CDR3 DNA: TGTGCCAGCTCACAACGGACAGGGGCGAACAATGAGCAGTTCTTC. Based on the CDR3 plus reference TRBV18 and TRBJ2-1, the full variable domain is NAGVMQNPRHLVRRRGQEARLRCSPMKGHSHVYWYRQLPEEGLKFMVYLQKENIIDESGMPKERFSAEFPKEGPSILRIQQVVRGDSAAYFCASSQRTGANNEQFFGPGTRLTVL.

The chain joins TRBV7-2 to TRBJ2-7; D remains ambiguous. Germline CDR1 reads SGHTA; CDR2 reads FQGNSA. Trimming took 5 bases from V and 0 from J, leaving 11 bases between them. The CDR3 spans 14 residues. The CDR3 reads CASSTRQSSYEQYF. CDR3 sequence (DNA): TGTGCCAGCAGCACCCGACAAAGCTCCTACGAGCAGTACTTC. The full variable domain, rest sourced from reference TRBV7-2 and TRBJ2-7, is GAGVSQSPSNKVTEKGKDVELRCDPISGHTALYWYRQSLGQGLEFLIYFQGNSAPDKSGLPSDRFSAERTGGSVSTLTIQRTQQEDSAVYLCASSTRQSSYEQYFGPGTRLTVT.

The chain is built from TRBV18 and TRBJ2-2; 7 positions agree with TRBD1. The CDR3 has 15 amino acids. After removal of 2 bases from V and 5 bases from J, the junction contained 5 bases not matched to a gene. The germline CDR1 and CDR2 sequences are KGHSH and LQKENI. The CDR3 protein is CASSPAAGGTGELFF. The CDR3 coding sequence is TGTGCCAGCTCACCAGCGGCAGGGGGAACCGGGGAGCTGTTTTTT.

This clone appeared once. This chain connects TRBV9 to TRBJ1-1; a possible D gene is TRBD1 (6 bases). V gave up 3 bases and J gave up 4 bases, with 19 bases separating them. Germline assignment: CDR1 SGDLS and CDR2 YYNGEE. The CDR3 has 16 amino acids. CDR3 protein: CASSALEGGGGTEAFF. For the CDR3, the DNA is TGTGCCAGCAGCGCCCTCGAGGGGGGGGGTGGCACTGAAGCTTTCTTT.

V gene TRBV4-1 combines with J gene TRBJ2-2; D could derive from TRBD1 or TRBD2 (6 bases each). This CDR3 region has 16 residues. Between the trimmed V and J ends, which lost 4 bases and 3 bases, there was a span of 15 bases. CDR1 is MGHRA and CDR2 is YSYEKL in the germline V gene. CDR3 sequence (DNA): TGCGCCAGCAGCCCTTACCCGGGGGCTGACACCGGGGAGCTGTTTTTT. It translates to CASSPYPGADTGELFF.

This clone showed up just once. The CDR3 here is CASSVGGTGGPTEAFF. In DNA, the CDR3 is TGTGCCAGCAGCGTAGGCGGGACAGGGGGTCCCACTGAAGCTTTCTTT. The V call is TRBV9, the J call TRBJ1-1; TRBD1 matches at 11 bases. The CDR3 runs to 16 residues. V trimming: 0 bases; J trimming: 4 bases; junction bases outside the gene matches: 5. The germline gives CDR1 SGDLS, CDR2 YYNGEE.

The chain links TRBV9 to TRBJ1-3; a possible D gene is TRBD1 (6 bases). Germline V gene sequence: CDR1 SGDLS, CDR2 YYNGEE. There are 16 residues in the CDR3. Trimming left V 0 bases short and J 4 bases short, with 14 bases between. CDR3 DNA sequence: TGTGCCAGCAGCGTAGATCAGGGGCTGACAGGAAACACCATATATTTT. It encodes CASSVDQGLTGNTIYF.

The V call is TRBV15, the J call TRBJ2-3, with 7 positions matching TRBD2. J was trimmed by 3 bases and V by 9 bases; bases with no gene match: 9. Germline CDR1 reads LNHNV; CDR2 reads YYDKDF (reference sequence). This CDR3 spans 14 amino acids. CDR3 sequence reads: CATRWGGPTDTQYF. DNA of the CDR3: TGTGCCACACGATGGGGAGGGCCGACAGATACGCAGTATTTT.